The following is a T cell receptor beta chain sequence with its context. This sample stems from a study of blood T cell repertoires in COVID-19. Some clones are missing from TCRdb's copy, which holds only in-frame ones; the method was immunoSEQ multiplex PCR. The sample holds 150,000 to 190,000 clones, approximately 81% seen once. The CDR3 sequence is 13 residues long. V lost 1 base and J 6 bases, leaving 6 bases between the germline ends. Germline V gene data show CDR1 as SGHTA and CDR2 as FQGTGA. The chain employs TRBV7-3 and TRBJ2-2; D gene unclear. This TCR came from a woman aged 55-75 years with COVID-19, enrolled during active disease. The sample consisted of peripheral blood. CDR3 protein: CASSLNPSGELFF. The CDR3 nucleotides are TGTGCCAGCAGCTTAAATCCCTCCGGGGAGCTGTTTTTT.